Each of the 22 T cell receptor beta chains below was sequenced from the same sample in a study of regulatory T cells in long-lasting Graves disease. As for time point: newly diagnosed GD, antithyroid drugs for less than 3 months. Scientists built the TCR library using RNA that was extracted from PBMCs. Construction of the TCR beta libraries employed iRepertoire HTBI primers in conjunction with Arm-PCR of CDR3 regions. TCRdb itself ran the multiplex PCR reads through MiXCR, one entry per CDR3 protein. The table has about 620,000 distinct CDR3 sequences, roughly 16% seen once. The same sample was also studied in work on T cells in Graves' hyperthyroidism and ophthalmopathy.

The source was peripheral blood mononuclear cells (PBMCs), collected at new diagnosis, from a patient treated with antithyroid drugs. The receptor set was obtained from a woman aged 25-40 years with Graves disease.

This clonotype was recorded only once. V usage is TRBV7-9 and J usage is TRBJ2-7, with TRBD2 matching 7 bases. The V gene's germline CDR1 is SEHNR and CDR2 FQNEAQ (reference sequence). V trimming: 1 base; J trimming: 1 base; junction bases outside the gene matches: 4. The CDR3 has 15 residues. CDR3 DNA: TGTGCCAGCAGCTTAGTGGTGGGAGGGTCCTACGAGCAGTACTTC. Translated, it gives CASSLVVGGSYEQYF. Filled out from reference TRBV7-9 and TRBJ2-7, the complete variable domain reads DTGVSQNPRHKITKRGQNVTFRCDPISEHNRLYWYRQTLGQGPEFLTYFQNEAQLEKSRLLSDRFSAERPKGSFSTLEIQRTEQGDSAMYLCASSLVVGGSYEQYFGPGTRLTVT.

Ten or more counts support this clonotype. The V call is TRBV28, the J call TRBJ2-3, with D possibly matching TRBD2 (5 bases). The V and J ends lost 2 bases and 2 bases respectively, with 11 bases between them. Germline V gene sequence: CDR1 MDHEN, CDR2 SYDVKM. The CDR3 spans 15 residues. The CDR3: CASSLVQEATDTQYF. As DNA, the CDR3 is TGTGCCAGCAGTTTAGTCCAGGAGGCCACAGATACGCAGTATTTT.

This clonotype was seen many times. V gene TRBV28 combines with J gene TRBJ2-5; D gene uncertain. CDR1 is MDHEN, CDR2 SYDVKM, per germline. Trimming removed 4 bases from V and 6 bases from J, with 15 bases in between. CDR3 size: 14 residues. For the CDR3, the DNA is TGTGCCAGCAGTTCTGGACGGACCATGAAGACCCAGTACTTC. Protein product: CASSSGRTMKTQYF. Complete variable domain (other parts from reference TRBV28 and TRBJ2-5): DVKVTQSSRYLVKRTGEKVFLECVQDMDHENMFWYRQDPGLGLRLIYFSYDVKMKEKGDIPEGYSVSREKKERFSLILESASTNQTSMYLCASSSGRTMKTQYFGPGTRLLVL.

CDR3: CAWSTGVSTNEKLFF. The DNA for the CDR3 is TGTGCCTGGAGTACAGGGGTATCAACTAATGAAAAACTGTTTTTT. The rearrangement joins TRBV30 to TRBJ1-4; 7 nucleotides align to TRBD1. CDR1 GTSNPN and CDR2 SVGIG come from the germline V gene (reference sequence). The CDR3 extends over 15 amino acids. J lost 0 bases, V lost 2 bases, and 3 bases had no gene match.

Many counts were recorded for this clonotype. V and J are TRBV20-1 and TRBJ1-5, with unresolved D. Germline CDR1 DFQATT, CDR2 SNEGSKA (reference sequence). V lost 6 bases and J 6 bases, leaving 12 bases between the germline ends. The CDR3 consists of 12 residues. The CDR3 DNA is TGCAGTGCATCGAAAGGCGGTCAGCCCCAGCATTTT. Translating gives CSASKGGQPQHF.

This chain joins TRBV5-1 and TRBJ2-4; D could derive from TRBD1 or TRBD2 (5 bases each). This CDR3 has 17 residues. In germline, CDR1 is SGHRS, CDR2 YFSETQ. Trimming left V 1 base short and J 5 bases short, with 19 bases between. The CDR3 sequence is CASSLLGRGEFENIQYF. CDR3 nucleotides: TGCGCCAGCAGCTTGTTGGGTCGAGGGGAGTTCGAAAACATTCAGTACTTC.

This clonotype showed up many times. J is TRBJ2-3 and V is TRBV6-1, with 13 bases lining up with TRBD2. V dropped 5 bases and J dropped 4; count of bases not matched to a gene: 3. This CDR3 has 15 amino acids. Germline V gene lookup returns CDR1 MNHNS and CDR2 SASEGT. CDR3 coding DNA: TGTGCCAGCAGTCATGGACTAGCGGGAGCAGATACGCAGTATTTT. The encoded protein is CASSHGLAGADTQYF.

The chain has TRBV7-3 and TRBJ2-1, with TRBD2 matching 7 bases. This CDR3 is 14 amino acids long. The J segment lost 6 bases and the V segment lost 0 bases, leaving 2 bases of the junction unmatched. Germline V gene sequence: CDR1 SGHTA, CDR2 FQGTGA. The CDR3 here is CASSLTGRGNEQFF. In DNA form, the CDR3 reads TGTGCCAGCAGCTTAACGGGGAGGGGCAATGAGCAGTTCTTC.

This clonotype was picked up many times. The CDR3 sequence: CASSAAGVGQPQHF. In DNA, the CDR3 is TGTGCCAGCAGTGCGGCGGGGGTGGGTCAGCCCCAGCATTTT. The chain links TRBV2 to TRBJ1-5, with D tentatively TRBD1 (5 bases). This CDR3 has 14 residues. Germline CDR1 reads SNHLY; CDR2 reads FYNNEI. V gave up 4 bases and J gave up 6 bases, with 13 bases separating them.

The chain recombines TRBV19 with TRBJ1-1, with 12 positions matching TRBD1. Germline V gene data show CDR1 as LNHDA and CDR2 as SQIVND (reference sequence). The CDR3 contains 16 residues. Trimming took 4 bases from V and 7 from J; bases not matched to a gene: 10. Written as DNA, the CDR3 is TGTGCCAGTAGTACACACCCGGGACAGGGGGCGGTTGAAGCTTTCTTT. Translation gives CASSTHPGQGAVEAFF.

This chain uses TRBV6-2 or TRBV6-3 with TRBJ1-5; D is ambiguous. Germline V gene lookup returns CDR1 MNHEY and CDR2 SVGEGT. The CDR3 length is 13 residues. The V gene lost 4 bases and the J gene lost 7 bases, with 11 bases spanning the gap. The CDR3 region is CASSWFREQPQHF. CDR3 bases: TGTGCCAGCAGTTGGTTCAGAGAACAGCCCCAGCATTTT.

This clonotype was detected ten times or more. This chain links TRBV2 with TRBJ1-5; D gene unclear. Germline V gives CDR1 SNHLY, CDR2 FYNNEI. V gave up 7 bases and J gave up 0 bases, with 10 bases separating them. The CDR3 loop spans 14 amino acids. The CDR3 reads CASTEMDSNQPQHF. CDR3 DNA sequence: TGTGCCAGCACCGAAATGGATAGCAATCAGCCCCAGCATTTT. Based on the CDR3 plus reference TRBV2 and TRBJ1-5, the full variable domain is EPEVTQTPSHQVTQMGQEVILRCVPISNHLYFYWYRQILGQKVEFLVSFYNNEISEKSEIFDDQFSVERPDGSNFTLKIRSTKLEDSAMYFCASTEMDSNQPQHFGDGTRLSIL.

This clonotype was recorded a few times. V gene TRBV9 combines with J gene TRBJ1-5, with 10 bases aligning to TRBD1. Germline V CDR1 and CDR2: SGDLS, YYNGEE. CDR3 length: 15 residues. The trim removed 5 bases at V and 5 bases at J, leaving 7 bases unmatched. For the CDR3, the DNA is TGTGCCAGCAGTTTGGGACAGGGGATTGATCAGCCCCAGCATTTT. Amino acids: CASSLGQGIDQPQHF.

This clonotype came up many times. For the CDR3, the DNA is TGTGCCAGCAGACCCTCGGGACGGGGACGGGAGACCCAGTACTTC. The encoded protein is CASRPSGRGRETQYF. The gene calls are TRBV28 and TRBJ2-5, with D perhaps assigned TRBD1 or TRBD2 (5 bases each). The germline gives CDR1 MDHEN, CDR2 SYDVKM. Trimming left V 6 bases short and J 5 bases short, with 19 bases between. This CDR3 is built from 15 residues. Looking up the rest from reference TRBV28 and TRBJ2-5 gives the full variable domain: DVKVTQSSRYLVKRTGEKVFLECVQDMDHENMFWYRQDPGLGLRLIYFSYDVKMKEKGDIPEGYSVSREKKERFSLILESASTNQTSMYLCASRPSGRGRETQYFGPGTRLLVL.

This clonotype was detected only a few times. In nucleotides, the CDR3 is TGTGCCAGCAGCGACGACTACTACGAGCAGTACTTC. Protein product: CASSDDYYEQYF. The V call is TRBV11-2, the J call TRBJ2-7, with D maybe TRBD2 (5 bases). CDR1 is SGHAT, CDR2 FQNNGV, per germline. The CDR3 is made up of 12 amino acids. With 5 bases removed from V and 3 bases from J, the gap between germline ends came to 8 bases.

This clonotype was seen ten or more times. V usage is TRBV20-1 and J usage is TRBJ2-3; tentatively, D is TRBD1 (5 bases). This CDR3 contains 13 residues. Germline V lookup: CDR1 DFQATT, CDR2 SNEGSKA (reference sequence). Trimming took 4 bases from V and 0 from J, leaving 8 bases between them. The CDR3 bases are TGCAGTGCTACCGCAGGGAGCACAGATACGCAGTATTTT. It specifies CSATAGSTDTQYF.

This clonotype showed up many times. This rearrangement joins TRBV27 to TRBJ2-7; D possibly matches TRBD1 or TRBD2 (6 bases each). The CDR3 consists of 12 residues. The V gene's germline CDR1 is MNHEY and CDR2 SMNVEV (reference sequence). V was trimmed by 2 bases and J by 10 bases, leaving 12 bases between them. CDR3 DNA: TGTGCCAGCAGTTTAGAGGGGGGCCACCAGTACTTC. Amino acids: CASSLEGGHQYF.

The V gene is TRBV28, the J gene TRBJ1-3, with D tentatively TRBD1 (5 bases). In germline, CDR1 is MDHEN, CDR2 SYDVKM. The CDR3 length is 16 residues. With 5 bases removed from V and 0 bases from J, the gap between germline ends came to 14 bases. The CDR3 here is CASSTAGVLSGNTIYF. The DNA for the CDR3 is TGTGCCAGCAGTACGGCGGGGGTACTCTCTGGAAACACCATATATTTT.

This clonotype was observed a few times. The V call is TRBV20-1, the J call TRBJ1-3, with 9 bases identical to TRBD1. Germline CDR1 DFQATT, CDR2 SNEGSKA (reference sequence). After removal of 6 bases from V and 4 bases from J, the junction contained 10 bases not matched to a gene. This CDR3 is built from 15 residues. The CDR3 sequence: CSAPDPGQGGNTIYF. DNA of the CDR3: TGCAGTGCCCCAGACCCGGGACAGGGAGGAAACACCATATATTTT.

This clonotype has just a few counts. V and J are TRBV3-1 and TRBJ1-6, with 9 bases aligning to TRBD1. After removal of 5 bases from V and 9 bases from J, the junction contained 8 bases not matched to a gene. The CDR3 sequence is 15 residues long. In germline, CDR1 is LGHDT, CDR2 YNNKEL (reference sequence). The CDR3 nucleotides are TGTGCCAGCAGCGTCCGGACAGGGGAGGGTTCACCCCTCCACTTT. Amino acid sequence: CASSVRTGEGSPLHF. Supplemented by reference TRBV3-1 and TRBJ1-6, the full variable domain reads DTAVSQTPKYLVTQMGNDKSIKCEQNLGHDTMYWYKQDSKKFLKIMFSYNNKELIINETVPNRFSPKSPDKAHLNLHINSLELGDSAVYFCASSVRTGEGSPLHFGNGTRLTVT.

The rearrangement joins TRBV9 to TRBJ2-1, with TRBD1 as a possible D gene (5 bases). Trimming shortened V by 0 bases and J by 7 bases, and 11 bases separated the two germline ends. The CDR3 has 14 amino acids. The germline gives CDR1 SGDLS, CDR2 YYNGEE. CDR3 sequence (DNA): TGTGCCAGCAGCGTAGCCACAGGTCGGAATGAGCAGTTCTTC. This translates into CASSVATGRNEQFF. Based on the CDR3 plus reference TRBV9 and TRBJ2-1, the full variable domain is DSGVTQTPKHLITATGQRVTLRCSPRSGDLSVYWYQQSLDQGLQFLIQYYNGEERAKGNILERFSAQQFPDLHSELNLSSLELGDSALYFCASSVATGRNEQFFGPGTRLTVL.

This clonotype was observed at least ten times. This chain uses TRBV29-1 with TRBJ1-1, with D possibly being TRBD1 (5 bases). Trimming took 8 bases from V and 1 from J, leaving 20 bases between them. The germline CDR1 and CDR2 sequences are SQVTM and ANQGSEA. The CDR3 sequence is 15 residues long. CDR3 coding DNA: TGCAGCTTCTTATTTACCGGGACTCCGAACACTGAAGCTTTCTTT. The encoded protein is CSFLFTGTPNTEAFF.